The 14 T cell receptor beta chains below were found in one sample sequenced in a study of T cells expressing NK-cell markers. Each CDR3 protein gets one entry in TCRdb, which reprocessed the 5' RACE reads and gives no DNA. This table holds around 380,000 distinct CDR3 sequences. Sequences were obtained from blood T cells: a sorted CD56 or NKG2C T cell subset, CD4+ or CD8+ T cells, or bulk PBMC T cells (not recorded which). Every receptor here comes from a woman aged 45 to 65 in good health.

V is TRBV12-3 or TRBV12-4 and J is TRBJ2-7; TCRdb outputs TRBD2, but without DNA this stays unchecked. The CDR3 contains 17 residues. The CDR3 sequence: CASSSIRLAGDSYEQYF.

The chain has TRBV7-7 and TRBJ2-1; the TCRdb D gene call, TRBD2, has no DNA to confirm it. CDR1 is SSHAT and CDR2 is FNYEAQ in the germline V gene (reference sequence). There are 14 residues in the CDR3. The CDR3 here is CASSLRAGVREQFF.

The chain carries TRBV5-1 and TRBJ2-1; absent DNA, TCRdb's TRBD2 call cannot be checked. The CDR3 is made up of 18 amino acids. Per germline, CDR1 SGHRS and CDR2 YFSETQ. This chain's CDR3 is CASSVTSGRAGSYNEQFF. Full variable domain (outside the CDR3, taken from reference TRBV5-1 and TRBJ2-1): KAGVTQTPRYLIKTRGQQVTLSCSPISGHRSVSWYQQTPGQGLQFLFEYFSETQRNKGNFPGRFSGRQFSNSRSEMNVSTLELGDSALYLCASSVTSGRAGSYNEQFFGPGTRLTVL.

This chain uses TRBV4-1 with TRBJ2-1; with no DNA, the TCRdb D assignment of TRBD2 cannot be verified. This CDR3 has 16 amino acids. CDR1 and CDR2 (germline): MGHRA, YSYEKL. The CDR3 loop reads CASSQGFGRARNEQFF.

The V call is TRBV27, the J call TRBJ2-2; the TCRdb D gene call, TRBD2, has no DNA to confirm it. CDR3 length: 16 amino acids. CDR1 MNHEY and CDR2 SMNVEV come from the germline V gene (reference sequence). This chain's CDR3 is CASSFSGGWNTGELFF.

J is TRBJ2-7 and V is TRBV3-1; TCRdb proposes TRBD2, but this gene call is untestable without DNA. From germline, CDR1 is LGHDT and CDR2 YNNKEL (reference sequence). The CDR3 has 14 amino acids. CDR3 in amino acids: CASSRLEGGGEQYF.

The chain couples TRBV24-1 to TRBJ2-7; TCRdb gives TRBD2 as the D gene, but with no DNA this cannot be confirmed. The CDR3 consists of 12 residues. Germline lookup yields CDR1 KGHDR and CDR2 SFDVKD. CDR3 in amino acids: CATETSVGEQYF.

The V and J genes are TRBV7-3 and TRBJ2-1. The germline gives CDR1 SGHTA, CDR2 FQGTGA. The CDR3 has 13 amino acids. This CDR3 reads CASSLIQYGEQFF.

The CDR3 here is CASSQDLIHSNEQFF. The chain joins TRBV3-1 to TRBJ2-1. This CDR3 is built from 15 residues. CDR1 and CDR2 (germline): LGHDT, YNNKEL (reference sequence).

The chain joins TRBV4-1 to TRBJ1-3; the D call from TCRdb, TRBD1, cannot be confirmed without DNA. This CDR3 comprises 16 residues. Germline V lookup: CDR1 MGHRA, CDR2 YSYEKL. CDR3 region: CASSQEAGAPGNTIYF.

V gene TRBV2 combines with J gene TRBJ2-2; no DNA is available, so the TRBD2 call from TCRdb remains unchecked. CDR1 and CDR2 from the germline V gene are SNHLY and FYNNEI. The CDR3 runs to 15 residues. CDR3 residues: CASKLAGANTGELFF.

CDR3 sequence: CASSPSGGPTDTQYF. J is TRBJ2-3 and V is TRBV6-5; TCRdb outputs TRBD2, but without DNA this stays unchecked. Germline-derived CDR1 and CDR2 are MNHEY and SVGAGI. The CDR3 runs to 15 residues.

The V and J genes are TRBV11-2 and TRBJ2-2. The CDR3 sequence is 15 residues long. Germline-derived CDR1 and CDR2 are SGHAT and FQNNGV. CDR3 protein: CASSLEDGNTGELFF. Together with reference TRBV11-2 and TRBJ2-2, the CDR3 gives the full variable domain: EAGVAQSPRYKIIEKRQSVAFWCNPISGHATLYWYQQILGQGPKLLIQFQNNGVVDDSQLPKDRFSAERLKGVDSTLKIQPAKLEDSAVYLCASSLEDGNTGELFFGEGSRLTVL.

The chain couples TRBV7-2 to TRBJ2-5; TCRdb names TRBD1, which stays unverified in the absence of DNA. The CDR3 contains 14 residues. Per germline, CDR1 SGHTA and CDR2 FQGNSA. The CDR3 spells CASTFRGRGETQYF.